The 24 T cell receptor beta chains below come from one sample, sequenced in a study of blood T cell repertoires in COVID-19. Clones were read by immunoSEQ multiplex PCR, and TCRdb kept only the in-frame ones, dropping some. The table shows nearly 60,000 clones, with nearly 90% occurring only once. Source material: peripheral blood. Receptor source: a man between 60 and 75 years old with active COVID-19.

The V gene is TRBV4-2, the J gene TRBJ1-3; 10 bases align to TRBD1. V was clipped by 4 bases and J by 4 bases; unmatched bases: 13. CDR3 size: 18 residues. CDR1 is LGHNA, CDR2 YNFKEQ, per germline. For the CDR3, the DNA is TGTGCCAGCAGCCTAGACTGGGACAGGGGTCGCGCGGGAAACACCATATATTTT. Amino acids: CASSLDWDRGRAGNTIYF.

The chain has TRBV30 and TRBJ1-3; D is perhaps TRBD1 (5 bases). The ends were cut back, 1 base at V and 4 bases at J, with 14 bases in the middle. The CDR3 runs 15 residues. Germline-derived CDR1 and CDR2 are GTSNPN and SVGIG (reference sequence). This CDR3 reads CAWSASLGGGNTIYF. As DNA, the CDR3 is TGTGCCTGGAGTGCTTCTTTGGGGGGGGGAAACACCATATATTTT.

This clone has a single count. Compared with germline, one end of the junction differs, possibly owing to a read error. This rearrangement joins TRBV5-4 to TRBJ2-3, with 7 bases matching TRBD1. The CDR3 contains 13 residues. Germline V gene data show CDR1 as SGHNT and CDR2 as YYREEE (reference sequence). The CDR3 here is CASSLPGTETQYF. The CDR3 DNA reads as TGTGCCAGCAGCTTGCCCGGGACAGAAACGCAGTATTTT.

This chain joins TRBV7-9 and TRBJ2-1, with D unclear. Germline assignment: CDR1 SEHNR and CDR2 FQNEAQ (reference sequence). Trimming stripped 11 bases from V and 10 bases from J, with 27 bases between. The CDR3 is 15 residues long. The CDR3 here is CAGTPSLNPKSEQFF. CDR3 sequence (DNA): TGTGCCGGCACCCCCTCTCTAAACCCGAAGAGCGAGCAGTTCTTC.

The chain joins TRBV7-8 to TRBJ1-2; D is undetermined. V was pared by 4 bases and J by 6 bases, with 9 bases between. Germline V gene sequence: CDR1 SGHVS, CDR2 FQNEAQ. The CDR3 totals 12 residues. DNA for the CDR3: TGTGCCAGCAGCTACGACCGGGATGGCTACACCTTC. This translates into CASSYDRDGYTF.

This chain connects TRBV28 to TRBJ2-7; the match to TRBD1 covers 8 bases. V lost 3 bases, J lost 3 bases, and 13 bases stayed unmatched. The CDR3 runs 17 residues. The germline gives CDR1 MDHEN, CDR2 SYDVKM. CDR3 residues: CASSFLIRTGTLYEQYF. The CDR3 nucleotides are TGTGCCAGCAGTTTTTTAATACGGACAGGGACACTCTACGAGCAGTACTTC.

The chain is built from TRBV9 and TRBJ1-1; perhaps TRBD1 as D (5 bases). Trimming shortened V by 0 bases and J by 3 bases, and 12 bases separated the two germline ends. Germline CDR1 and CDR2: SGDLS and YYNGEE. The CDR3 has 15 residues. The CDR3 spells CASSVEAGLDTEAFF. DNA of the CDR3: TGTGCCAGCAGCGTAGAAGCAGGGCTAGACACTGAAGCTTTCTTT. Drawing the rest from reference TRBV9 and TRBJ1-1, the complete variable domain is DSGVTQTPKHLITATGQRVTLRCSPRSGDLSVYWYQQSLDQGLQFLIQYYNGEERAKGNILERFSAQQFPDLHSELNLSSLELGDSALYFCASSVEAGLDTEAFFGQGTRLTVV.

V and J are TRBV19 and TRBJ2-1; 10 bases agree with TRBD2. Germline values: CDR1 LNHDA, CDR2 SQIVND (reference sequence). Trimming took 5 bases from V and 0 from J; bases not matched to a gene: 7. The CDR3 contains 17 residues. CDR3 loop: CASSERTSGISYNEQFF. The DNA of the CDR3 is TGTGCCAGTAGTGAAAGGACTAGCGGCATCTCCTACAATGAGCAGTTCTTC.

The chain carries TRBV30 and TRBJ1-5; 7 bases line up with TRBD1. The J segment lost 6 bases and the V segment lost 1 base, leaving 12 bases of the junction unmatched. CDR1 is GTSNPN, CDR2 SVGIG, per germline (reference sequence). The CDR3 totals 16 residues. The CDR3 DNA reads as TGTGCCTGGAGTGATCCCCGGGACAGCGGATTTCAGCCCCAGCATTTT. Translated: CAWSDPRDSGFQPQHF.

This clone was detected only once. The J gene is TRBJ2-1, the V gene TRBV7-2; TRBD2 agrees at 10 bases. Germline assignment: CDR1 SGHTA and CDR2 FQGNSA. The CDR3 is 15 residues long. The V and J ends lost 5 bases and 3 bases, in that order; junction bases with no gene match: 4. The CDR3, as DNA: TGTGCCAGCAGCCCCCGGACTAGCGGCTACAATGAGCAGTTCTTC. Translated, it gives CASSPRTSGYNEQFF.

V gene TRBV5-6 combines with J gene TRBJ2-5; TRBD2 aligns across 15 bases. CDR3 size: 18 residues. The J segment lost 2 bases and the V segment lost 1 base, leaving 6 bases of the junction unmatched. CDR1 SGHDT and CDR2 YYEEEE come from the germline V gene. CDR3 in amino acids: CASSLLGLAGGVQETQYF. CDR3 sequence (DNA): TGTGCCAGCAGCTTGTTAGGACTAGCGGGAGGGGTTCAAGAGACCCAGTACTTC.

The V and J genes are TRBV29-1 and TRBJ1-1, with 10 bases lining up with TRBD1. V lost 2 bases to trimming and J lost 6 bases; unmatched junction nucleotides: 6. Looked up from germline, CDR1 is SQVTM and CDR2 is ANQGSEA. The CDR3 is 14 residues long. The CDR3 DNA reads as TGCAGCGTTGAACTGGGACAGGGGATCGCTGAAGCTTTCTTT. Translated, it gives CSVELGQGIAEAFF.

The V and J genes are TRBV3-1 (or the pseudogene TRBV3-2) and TRBJ2-7; tentatively, D is TRBD1 (6 bases). The germline V and J ends were trimmed by 7 bases and 2 bases, with 18 bases remaining between them. The CDR3 is 15 residues long. Germline V gives CDR1 LGHDT, CDR2 YNNKEL (reference sequence). DNA of the CDR3: TGTGCCAGCACCTCAACAGGGCTAGGGGCCTACGAGCAGTACTTC. Its protein product is CASTSTGLGAYEQYF.

This clone appeared once. This rearrangement joins TRBV19 to TRBJ1-5, with TRBD1 matching 9 bases. This CDR3 spans 15 amino acids. V shed 8 bases, J shed 4 bases, and the junction held 9 bases outside the gene matches. Germline V gene lookup returns CDR1 LNHDA and CDR2 SQIVND (reference sequence). DNA of the CDR3: TGTGCCAGTCACCGGGGGGACAGGGAAAATCAGCCCCAGCATTTT. Protein: CASHRGDRENQPQHF.

The CDR3 sequence is CASSYRSGSGYNEQFF. CDR3 sequence (DNA): TGTGCCAGCAGTTACCGAAGCGGGAGCGGCTACAATGAGCAGTTCTTC. V and J are TRBV6-2 or TRBV6-3 and TRBJ2-1; TRBD2 aligns across 8 bases. The CDR3 extends over 16 amino acids. V dropped 2 bases and J dropped 3; count of bases not matched to a gene: 6. Per the germline V gene, CDR1 is MNHEY and CDR2 is SVGEGT.

The rearrangement links TRBV19 to TRBJ2-5, with 8 bases that match TRBD2. Trimming removed 3 bases from V and 2 bases from J; junction bases left unmatched: 8. Germline V gene lookup returns CDR1 LNHDA and CDR2 SQIVND (reference sequence). There are 16 residues in the CDR3. The CDR3 spells CASSIVRTSRQETQYF. The CDR3 DNA reads as TGTGCCAGTAGTATCGTCCGGACTAGCAGGCAAGAGACCCAGTACTTC.

The rearrangement links TRBV11-2 to TRBJ2-2; D unresolved. The germline V and J ends were trimmed by 4 bases and 7 bases, with 13 bases remaining between them. Germline CDR1 SGHAT, CDR2 FQNNGV. This CDR3 has 14 amino acids. The CDR3 is CASSYGVVFGELFF. The CDR3 nucleotides are TGTGCCAGCAGCTACGGTGTAGTTTTCGGGGAGCTGTTTTTT.

This chain joins TRBV7-2 and TRBJ2-5; 8 bases are shared with TRBD2. Trimming removed 0 bases from V and 5 bases from J; junction bases left unmatched: 20. Germline-derived CDR1 and CDR2 are SGHTA and FQGNSA. The CDR3 runs 20 residues. In nucleotides, the CDR3 is TGTGCCAGCAGCTTAGCCCTACTAGCGGAGGGCCGGGTGCGGGGCGAGACCCAGTACTTC. Protein product: CASSLALLAEGRVRGETQYF. Together with reference TRBV7-2 and TRBJ2-5, the CDR3 gives the full variable domain: GAGVSQSPSNKVTEKGKDVELRCDPISGHTALYWYRQSLGQGLEFLIYFQGNSAPDKSGLPSDRFSAERTGGSVSTLTIQRTQQEDSAVYLCASSLALLAEGRVRGETQYFGPGTRLLVL.

The chain carries TRBV5-6 and TRBJ2-1; possible D gene TRBD2, 6 bases. The CDR3 is 18 amino acids. V was pared by 3 bases and J by 0 bases, with 19 bases between. Germline values: CDR1 SGHDT, CDR2 YYEEEE. The DNA of the CDR3 is TGTGCCAGCAGCTCGTACGGGACTTCGCTAAGCTCCTACAATGAGCAGTTCTTC. This encodes CASSSYGTSLSSYNEQFF.

The chain recombines TRBV30 with TRBJ2-7, with 7 nucleotides matching TRBD2. The CDR3 runs to 14 residues. Germline assignment: CDR1 GTSNPN and CDR2 SVGIG (reference sequence). CDR3 sequence reads: CASEPGGSPYEQYF. The CDR3 bases are TGTGCTTCGGAGCCCGGGGGGTCCCCCTACGAGCAGTACTTC.

The chain carries TRBV7-2 and TRBJ2-7, with TRBD1 identical over 8 bases. Germline CDR1 is SGHTA and CDR2 is FQGNSA. V trimming: 2 bases; J trimming: 2 bases; junction bases outside the gene matches: 5. The CDR3 is 15 amino acids. The DNA of the CDR3 is TGTGCCAGCAGCTTAAGAGGACAGGGACCCTACGAGCAGTACTTC. Protein product: CASSLRGQGPYEQYF.

The rearrangement joins TRBV4-1 to TRBJ2-7, with 10 bases matching TRBD2. Trimming at V came to 0 bases and at J to 6 bases, leaving 8 bases not matched to a gene. The CDR3 is 16 amino acids. Germline V gives CDR1 MGHRA, CDR2 YSYEKL. The CDR3 protein is CASSQEGASGRFEQYF. The CDR3 coding sequence is TGCGCCAGCAGCCAAGAAGGGGCTAGCGGGAGATTCGAGCAGTACTTC.

The chain carries TRBV11-2 and TRBJ2-7, with 8 bases matching TRBD2. Trimming took 2 bases from V and 2 from J; bases not matched to a gene: 5. Germline CDR1 is SGHAT and CDR2 is FQNNGV. The CDR3 loop spans 15 amino acids. The CDR3 sequence is CASSLSGGFAYEQYF. CDR3 bases: TGTGCCAGCAGCTTAAGCGGGGGCTTCGCCTACGAGCAGTACTTC.

The V and J genes are TRBV10-3 and TRBJ2-5, with 8 bases fitting TRBD2. The CDR3 has 18 amino acids. Trimming at V came to 3 bases and at J to 0 bases, leaving 12 bases not matched to a gene. CDR1 and CDR2 from the germline V gene are ENHRY and SYGVKD. CDR3 loop: CAISDMKGGRPYQETQYF. The CDR3 nucleotides read TGTGCCATCAGTGATATGAAGGGCGGGAGGCCGTACCAAGAGACCCAGTACTTC.